A selection of T cell receptor beta chains follows, all from one sample in a study of cytomegalovirus exposure and HLA in healthy donors. The method was immunoSEQ multiplex PCR; TCRdb's version includes in-frame clones alone and lacks a portion of them. Of 150,000 to 200,000 clones in the sample, 60% to 80% were seen once. The sample consisted of PBMCs. The receptor source for this set is a man aged 50 to 59 in good health and CMV-seropositive. Both conserved end residues are part of each CDR3. A D gene is named only where the DNA matches it firmly. The size entry is marked missing in some rows and otherwise reads once, few, many or a size class.

d_call: .
v_call: TRBV7-2
clone_size: .
j_call: TRBJ2-3
cdr3_nt: TGTGCCAGCAGCTTAGACTGGGGCCCCACGGGAGATACGCAGTATTTT
cdr3_aa: CASSLDWGPTGDTQYF

d_call: .
v_call: TRBV19
clone_size: few
j_call: TRBJ1-2
cdr3_nt: TGTGCCAGTAGTATAGTCTTCAGGGATGGCTATGGCTACACCTTC
cdr3_aa: CASSIVFRDGYGYTF

d_call: TRBD2
v_call: TRBV19
clone_size: .
j_call: TRBJ2-1
cdr3_nt: TGTGCCAGTAGTCTCACGTCCGGACTAGCGCACGATAGAAGCTCCTACAATGAGCAGTTCTTC
cdr3_aa: CASSLTSGLAHDRSSYNEQFF

d_call: .
v_call: TRBV2
clone_size: .
j_call: TRBJ1-3
cdr3_nt: TGTGCCAGCACTCCTCGGGGGGCAGGAAACACCATATATTTT
cdr3_aa: CASTPRGAGNTIYF

d_call: TRBD1
v_call: TRBV30
clone_size: .
j_call: TRBJ2-5
cdr3_nt: TGTGCCTGGAGTGTACTCGGACAGGGTCAAGAGACCCAGTACTTC
cdr3_aa: CAWSVLGQGQETQYF

d_call: TRBD2
v_call: TRBV30
clone_size: .
j_call: TRBJ2-7
cdr3_nt: TGTGCCTGGGGTCCCAATCTTAGCGGGGGGGCCGCGTACGAGCAGTACTTC
cdr3_aa: CAWGPNLSGGAAYEQYF

d_call: .
v_call: TRBV6-4
clone_size: .
j_call: TRBJ2-1
cdr3_nt: TGTGCCAACCCACCCTTATGGGGGGGGCCCCACAATGAGCAGTTCTTC
cdr3_aa: CANPPLWGGPHNEQFF

d_call: TRBD2
v_call: TRBV14
clone_size: .
j_call: TRBJ2-1
cdr3_nt: TGTGCCAGCAGCCAAGATCCCGGGACTAGCGGGAAAAACTACAATGAGCAGTTCTTC
cdr3_aa: CASSQDPGTSGKNYNEQFF

d_call: .
v_call: TRBV5-1
clone_size: .
j_call: TRBJ1-1
cdr3_nt: TGCGCCAGCAGCTGGACACAACAGAACACTGAAGCTTTCTTT
cdr3_aa: CASSWTQQNTEAFF

d_call: .
v_call: TRBV4-3
clone_size: .
j_call: TRBJ2-7
cdr3_nt: TGCGCCAGCAGCCAAGATTCGGACAGTCTCTACGAGCAGTACTTC
cdr3_aa: CASSQDSDSLYEQYF

d_call: TRBD2
v_call: TRBV5-4
clone_size: once
j_call: TRBJ2-7
cdr3_nt: TGTGCCAGCAGCTTGGCCGGGAGGACCTCCTACGAGCAGTACTTC
cdr3_aa: CASSLAGRTSYEQYF

d_call: TRBD1
v_call: TRBV5-4
clone_size: .
j_call: TRBJ2-7
cdr3_nt: TGTGCCAGCAGACGCAGGGGGAGCTCCTACGAGCAGTACTTC
cdr3_aa: CASRRRGSSYEQYF

d_call: .
v_call: TRBV28
clone_size: .
j_call: TRBJ1-5
cdr3_nt: TGTGCCAGCAGGGTGCTCATCAGGGATCAGCCCCAGCATTTT
cdr3_aa: CASRVLIRDQPQHF

d_call: .
v_call: TRBV6-6
clone_size: .
j_call: TRBJ2-3
cdr3_nt: TGTGCCAGCAGTTACGTTAAGCAGGGTACGGATACGCAGTATTTT
cdr3_aa: CASSYVKQGTDTQYF

d_call: TRBD1
v_call: TRBV9
clone_size: .
j_call: TRBJ1-6
cdr3_nt: TGTGCCAGCAGCGCAAGGGGACAGGGTGGTAATTCACCCCTCCACTTT
cdr3_aa: CASSARGQGGNSPLHF

d_call: TRBD1
v_call: TRBV11-2
clone_size: .
j_call: TRBJ1-3
cdr3_nt: TGTGCCAGCAGCTCTTGGACAGGGGAGATTCATTTT
cdr3_aa: CASSSWTGEIHF

d_call: .
v_call: TRBV5-1
clone_size: .
j_call: TRBJ2-1
cdr3_nt: TGCGCCAGCAGCCTGGGGCAAGGGAGGCCTATAAATGAGCAGTTCTTC
cdr3_aa: CASSLGQGRPINEQFF

d_call: .
v_call: TRBV7-2
clone_size: few
j_call: TRBJ2-3
cdr3_nt: TGTGCCAGCAGCTTTGGGGGGGGCTTAAATACGCAGTATTTT
cdr3_aa: CASSFGGGLNTQYF

d_call: TRBD1
v_call: TRBV30
clone_size: .
j_call: TRBJ2-7
cdr3_nt: TGTGCCTGGAGTGTTTCCGTCGACAGGGTAGGAGGTTACGAGCAGTACTTC
cdr3_aa: CAWSVSVDRVGGYEQYF

d_call: TRBD2
v_call: TRBV4-2
clone_size: .
j_call: TRBJ2-1
cdr3_nt: TGTGCCAGCAGCCAAGATAGTGTAGCGGGCTTCAATGAGCAGTTCTTC
cdr3_aa: CASSQDSVAGFNEQFF

d_call: TRBD1
v_call: TRBV4-1
clone_size: .
j_call: TRBJ1-1
cdr3_nt: TGCGCCAGCAGCCCGACCCAGCAGGGGGCGAACACTGAAGCTTTCTTT
cdr3_aa: CASSPTQQGANTEAFF

d_call: TRBD1
v_call: TRBV6-6
clone_size: few
j_call: TRBJ1-5
cdr3_nt: TGTGCCAGCAGTTCGACAGGGTACAATCAGCCCCAGCATTTT
cdr3_aa: CASSSTGYNQPQHF

d_call: .
v_call: TRBV5-1
clone_size: .
j_call: TRBJ2-5
cdr3_nt: TGCGCCAGCAGTCAACGCAACCAATCTAGCATCCAAGAGACCCAGTACTTC
cdr3_aa: CASSQRNQSSIQETQYF

d_call: .
v_call: TRBV7-2
clone_size: .
j_call: TRBJ2-2
cdr3_nt: TGTGCCAGCAGCTTCTCAGTGAACACCGGGGAGCTGTTTTTT
cdr3_aa: CASSFSVNTGELFF

d_call: TRBD2
v_call: TRBV5-6
clone_size: .
j_call: TRBJ2-4
cdr3_nt: TGTGCCAGCAGCTTCAGCGGGGGGGCGTTACATCTAGCCAAAAACATTCAGTACTTC
cdr3_aa: CASSFSGGALHLAKNIQYF

d_call: .
v_call: TRBV18
clone_size: .
j_call: TRBJ2-7
cdr3_nt: TGTGCCAGCTCATTCGACAGGACCTACGAGCAGTACTTC
cdr3_aa: CASSFDRTYEQYF

d_call: TRBD1
v_call: TRBV7-3
clone_size: .
j_call: TRBJ2-1
cdr3_nt: TGTGCCAGCAGCTTACACAGGGGACAGGGGAGTTCGGATGAGCAGTTCTTC
cdr3_aa: CASSLHRGQGSSDEQFF

d_call: .
v_call: TRBV9
clone_size: .
j_call: TRBJ2-1
cdr3_nt: TGTGCCAGCAGCGTAGAGTCCTGGGGGGACCTTGAGCAGTTCTTC
cdr3_aa: CASSVESWGDLEQFF

d_call: .
v_call: TRBV4-1
clone_size: .
j_call: TRBJ1-4
cdr3_nt: TGCGCCAGCAGCCAAGACCCCTTTGGGAGTGAAAAACTGTTTTTT
cdr3_aa: CASSQDPFGSEKLFF

d_call: TRBD2
v_call: TRBV7-8
clone_size: few
j_call: TRBJ2-3
cdr3_nt: TGTGCCAGCAGCTTAGACCGACTAGCGGGGATGCCTCTTGGTACGCAGTATTTT
cdr3_aa: CASSLDRLAGMPLGTQYF

d_call: .
v_call: TRBV6-1
clone_size: .
j_call: TRBJ1-6
cdr3_nt: TGTGCCAGCAGTGAATCGGGGGGCGATCGATCACCCCTCCACTTT
cdr3_aa: CASSESGGDRSPLHF

d_call: .
v_call: TRBV6-1
clone_size: .
j_call: TRBJ1-1
cdr3_nt: TGTGCCAGCAGTTCTCCGGGGGAGACGATGGAAGCTTTCTTT
cdr3_aa: CASSSPGETMEAFF

d_call: TRBD1
v_call: TRBV7-2
clone_size: .
j_call: TRBJ1-1
cdr3_nt: TGTGCCAGCAGCATCTATGGGACAGGCAGGGTGAACACTGAAGCTTTCTTT
cdr3_aa: CASSIYGTGRVNTEAFF

d_call: TRBD1
v_call: TRBV5-1
clone_size: .
j_call: TRBJ2-5
cdr3_nt: TGCGCCAGCAGCCCCATAACAATCTTACCGACAGGGGAGGTGTGGGAGACCCAGTACTTC
cdr3_aa: CASSPITILPTGEVWETQYF

d_call: .
v_call: TRBV27
clone_size: .
j_call: TRBJ2-2
cdr3_nt: TGTGCCAGCAGTTTATCCCCTCGGGAGAGTATAACCACCGGGGAGCTGTTTTTT
cdr3_aa: CASSLSPRESITTGELFF

d_call: .
v_call: TRBV10-3
clone_size: few
j_call: TRBJ1-3
cdr3_nt: TGTGCCATCAGGCCAACAGGGCGCTCTGGAAACACCATATATTTT
cdr3_aa: CAIRPTGRSGNTIYF

d_call: TRBD2
v_call: TRBV2
clone_size: .
j_call: TRBJ2-5
cdr3_nt: TGTGCCAGCACCCTAGCGGGGGGGCTGGGAGAGACCCAGTACTTC
cdr3_aa: CASTLAGGLGETQYF

d_call: TRBD2
v_call: TRBV28
clone_size: few
j_call: TRBJ2-7
cdr3_nt: TGTGCCAGCAGTCAAAGATTACTAGCGGGGGCCGAATACGAGCAGTACTTC
cdr3_aa: CASSQRLLAGAEYEQYF

d_call: .
v_call: TRBV7-2
clone_size: .
j_call: TRBJ2-1
cdr3_nt: TGTGCCAGCAGCTTGCTAGATCAGGGGACCAACTCCTACAATGAGCAGTTCTTC
cdr3_aa: CASSLLDQGTNSYNEQFF

d_call: .
v_call: TRBV7-9
clone_size: .
j_call: TRBJ1-1
cdr3_nt: TGTGCCAGCAGCCCAGACAGGCCGAGGGTAAACACTGAAGCTTTCTTT
cdr3_aa: CASSPDRPRVNTEAFF

d_call: .
v_call: TRBV14
clone_size: .
j_call: TRBJ2-7
cdr3_nt: TGTGCCAGCAGCCCCGCCCACACCAGCTACGAGCAGTACTTC
cdr3_aa: CASSPAHTSYEQYF

d_call: TRBD1
v_call: TRBV27
clone_size: .
j_call: TRBJ1-1
cdr3_nt: TGTGCCAGCAGTTTAGGACAGGGGGCGGCTTTCTTT
cdr3_aa: CASSLGQGAAFF